These 5 T cell receptor beta chains share one sample of origin, sequenced in a study of cytomegalovirus exposure and HLA in healthy donors. The PCR made use of 60 Vbeta and 13 Jbeta primers. Generated by immunoSEQ multiplex PCR, the TCRdb table keeps only in-frame clones and is missing some. Of about 130,000 clones listed, 84% are singletons. The specimen was PBMCs. Every receptor here comes from a man aged 50 to 60 in good health and CMV-seronegative.

The chain recombines TRBV29-1 with TRBJ1-1; no reliable D call. Trimming took off 2 bases at V and 3 bases at J, with 7 bases between the two ends. Per the germline V gene, CDR1 is SQVTM and CDR2 is ANQGSEA. The CDR3 has 12 residues. CDR3 protein: CSVEPGYTEAFF. In nucleotides, the CDR3 is TGCAGCGTTGAACCGGGGTACACTGAAGCTTTCTTT.

The V call is TRBV9, the J call TRBJ2-5, with D maybe TRBD1 (6 bases). The CDR3 length is 17 residues. V lost 0 bases and J lost 4, with 19 bases in between. Germline lookup yields CDR1 SGDLS and CDR2 YYNGEE. CDR3 nucleotide sequence: TGTGCCAGCAGCGTAGCTGGAGCAGGGGCGAATGGAGAGACCCAGTACTTC. It encodes CASSVAGAGANGETQYF.

The chain recombines TRBV7-9 with TRBJ1-6; no firm D call. Germline V gene lookup returns CDR1 SEHNR and CDR2 FQNEAQ (reference sequence). This CDR3 spans 13 amino acids. The V end was cut by 5 bases, the J end by 9 bases, with 11 bases between. The CDR3 reads CASSIEGISPLHF. Written as DNA, the CDR3 is TGTGCCAGCAGCATTGAGGGAATTTCACCCCTCCACTTT.

This clone has only a few counts. The chain is built from TRBV21-1 and TRBJ2-6; the D call TRBD1 from the table was never checked on the DNA. TRBV21-1 is recorded as a pseudogene. This CDR3 contains 16 residues. As DNA, the CDR3 is TGTGCCAGCAGCGAGGGACAGAGATCTGGGGCCAACGTCCTGACTTTC. As protein: CASSEGQRSGANVLTF.

This clone was detected a few times. This rearrangement joins TRBV10-2 to TRBJ2-5; 8 bases map to TRBD2. The end of the DNA is better explained by TRBJ2-7, so the J call may be wrong. CDR1 is WSHSY and CDR2 is SAAADI in the germline V gene. The CDR3 is made up of 13 amino acids. The CDR3 DNA reads as TGCGCCACCCAGCGGGGGTACGGCTACGAGCAGTACTTC. It is translated as CATQRGYGYEQYF.